One sample yielded the 16 T cell receptor beta chains listed below, sequenced in a study of T cell changes during pregnancy in multiple sclerosis. Some clones are missing from TCRdb's copy, which holds only in-frame ones; the method was immunoSEQ multiplex PCR. Here the sample spans about 40,000 clones, 89% being singletons. The sample consisted of CD4+ T cells from peripheral blood mononuclear cells, taken in the first trimester of pregnancy. The receptors come from a female donor with multiple sclerosis, enrolled in a pregnancy study.

For the CDR3, the DNA is TGTGCCAGCATGGAAAGCCTAGCGGGACGATACGAGCAGTACTTC. It translates to CASMESLAGRYEQYF. V is TRBV2 and J is TRBJ2-7, with 9 positions matching TRBD2. V gave up 7 bases and J gave up 4 bases; unmatched junction bases: 11. Germline CDR1 reads SNHLY; CDR2 reads FYNNEI. CDR3 length: 15 residues.

This clone was seen a single time. The genes are TRBV5-1 and TRBJ2-7, with TRBD2 identical over 12 bases. Germline V lookup: CDR1 SGHRS, CDR2 YFSETQ. This CDR3 is built from 15 residues. V lost 4 bases, J lost 7 bases, and 9 bases stayed unmatched. The CDR3 sequence: CASSIPRLAGEEQYF. In DNA form, the CDR3 reads TGCGCCAGCAGCATACCTAGACTAGCGGGAGAGGAGCAGTACTTC.

In this sample, this clone turned up once. The chain is built from TRBV28 and TRBJ2-7; the match to TRBD1 covers 7 bases. CDR3 size: 12 residues. The germline CDR1 and CDR2 sequences are MDHEN and SYDVKM. V trimming: 6 bases; J trimming: 5 bases; junction bases outside the gene matches: 4. CDR3 in amino acids: CASSFDRDEQYF. The CDR3 nucleotides are TGTGCCAGCAGCTTTGACAGGGACGAGCAGTACTTC.

CDR3: CASSPDTNYGYTF. CDR3 coding DNA: TGTGCCAGCAGCCCAGACACAAACTATGGCTACACCTTC. The chain joins TRBV7-9 to TRBJ1-2; D is undetermined. Trimming took off 5 bases at V and 2 bases at J, with 9 bases between the two ends. The CDR3 runs 13 residues. CDR1 is SEHNR and CDR2 is FQNEAQ in the germline V gene (reference sequence).

The J gene is TRBJ1-4, the V gene TRBV18, with TRBD1 matching 10 bases. CDR3 length: 16 amino acids. Trimming cost V 3 bases and J 8 bases; bases outside gene matches: 9. Germline V lookup: CDR1 KGHSH, CDR2 LQKENI. For the CDR3, the DNA is TGTGCCAGCTCACCGCCGTCGGGACAGGGGTACGAAAAACTGTTTTTT. This translates into CASSPPSGQGYEKLFF.

The J gene is TRBJ2-5, the V gene TRBV5-1; 9 bases line up with TRBD2. The CDR3 runs to 16 residues. Looked up from germline, CDR1 is SGHRS and CDR2 is YFSETQ. Trimming took 4 bases from V and 3 from J; bases not matched to a gene: 10. The CDR3 nucleotides are TGCGCCAGCAGCCGGGGGGGAGTAGCGGGAGAAGAGACCCAGTACTTC. It translates to CASSRGGVAGEETQYF.

This clone ranks as medium-sized (0.01 to 0.1%). The V call is TRBV2, the J call TRBJ1-5; TRBD1 matches at 7 bases. J was trimmed by 1 base and V by 6 bases; bases with no gene match: 3. The germline gives CDR1 SNHLY, CDR2 FYNNEI. The CDR3 is 14 amino acids. CDR3 residues: CASRTGLSNQPQHF. CDR3 nucleotides: TGTGCCAGCAGGACAGGGTTAAGCAATCAGCCCCAGCATTTT.

V is TRBV11-2 and J is TRBJ2-3; TRBD2 matches at 12 bases. This CDR3 has 16 amino acids. Germline CDR1 SGHAT, CDR2 FQNNGV. The J segment lost 3 bases and the V segment lost 4 bases, leaving 5 bases of the junction unmatched. The CDR3 loop is CASSYLAGGLTDTQYF. DNA for the CDR3: TGTGCCAGCAGCTACCTAGCGGGAGGGCTGACAGATACGCAGTATTTT.

This rearrangement joins TRBV7-9 to TRBJ2-5, with D perhaps TRBD1 (6 bases). The CDR3 is 16 residues long. From germline, CDR1 is SEHNR and CDR2 FQNEAQ (reference sequence). V lost 4 bases to trimming and J lost 0 bases, with 15 bases between them. CDR3 residues: CASSSGDRRYQETQYF. The CDR3 DNA follows: TGTGCCAGCAGCTCAGGGGACCGTAGATACCAAGAGACCCAGTACTTC.

The V call is TRBV21-1, the J call TRBJ1-2. TRBV21-1 is a documented pseudogene. This CDR3 has 16 amino acids. The CDR3 DNA is TGTGCCAGCAGCAAACTATTGCGAATGTCTAACTATGGCTACACCTTC. This codes for CASSKLLRMSNYGYTF.

The CDR3 protein is CASSPSSGQETQYF. The CDR3 nucleotides read TGTGCCAGCTCACCAAGTTCCGGTCAAGAGACCCAGTACTTC. The genes are TRBV18 and TRBJ2-5; D is uncertain. V was cut by 2 bases and J by 2 bases, with 9 bases left in between. The CDR3 covers 14 residues. The germline CDR1 and CDR2 sequences are KGHSH and LQKENI.

The V call is TRBV13, the J call TRBJ2-7; 11 bases map to TRBD2. CDR3 size: 17 residues. The germline CDR1 and CDR2 sequences are PRHDT and FYEKMQ (reference sequence). Trimming cost V 5 bases and J 2 bases; bases outside gene matches: 11. The CDR3 loop reads CASSRMPPGLAAYEQYF. The CDR3 DNA is TGTGCCAGCAGCCGAATGCCTCCGGGACTAGCGGCCTACGAGCAGTACTTC.

CDR3 region: CASSATTTPGYTF. The CDR3 bases are TGCGCCAGCAGCGCGACTACGACTCCTGGCTACACCTTC. The gene calls are TRBV5-1 and TRBJ1-2, with D uncertain. V dropped 4 bases and J dropped 7 bases, with 14 bases sitting between them. CDR1 SGHRS and CDR2 YFSETQ come from the germline V gene. The CDR3 extends over 13 amino acids.

This sequence joins TRBV19 and TRBJ2-5; the match to TRBD1 covers 8 bases. The CDR3 spans 18 residues. CDR1 LNHDA and CDR2 SQIVND come from the germline V gene (reference sequence). V gave up 1 base and J gave up 5 bases; unmatched junction bases: 15. CDR3 nucleotides: TGTGCCAGTAGTATAGGTTGGTCAGGGGGCATTTTGGTCGAGACCCAGTACTTC. Residues: CASSIGWSGGILVETQYF.

The chain carries TRBV5-1 and TRBJ2-7; 14 bases fit TRBD2. The junction had 5 bases not matched to a gene; V was cut back by 2 bases and J by 1 base. This CDR3 is 17 amino acids long. CDR1 SGHRS and CDR2 YFSETQ come from the germline V gene. The CDR3 protein is CASSFGTSGSVSYEQYF. The DNA for the CDR3 is TGCGCCAGCAGCTTCGGGACTAGCGGGAGCGTATCCTACGAGCAGTACTTC.

The chain couples TRBV7-2 to TRBJ2-3, with 11 bases lining up with TRBD2. J was trimmed by 6 bases and V by 0 bases; bases with no gene match: 5. Germline assignment: CDR1 SGHTA and CDR2 FQGNSA. The CDR3 contains 16 residues. The chain's CDR3 is CASSLALAGGIDTQYF. The CDR3 DNA follows: TGTGCCAGCAGCTTAGCGCTAGCGGGAGGTATTGATACGCAGTATTTT.